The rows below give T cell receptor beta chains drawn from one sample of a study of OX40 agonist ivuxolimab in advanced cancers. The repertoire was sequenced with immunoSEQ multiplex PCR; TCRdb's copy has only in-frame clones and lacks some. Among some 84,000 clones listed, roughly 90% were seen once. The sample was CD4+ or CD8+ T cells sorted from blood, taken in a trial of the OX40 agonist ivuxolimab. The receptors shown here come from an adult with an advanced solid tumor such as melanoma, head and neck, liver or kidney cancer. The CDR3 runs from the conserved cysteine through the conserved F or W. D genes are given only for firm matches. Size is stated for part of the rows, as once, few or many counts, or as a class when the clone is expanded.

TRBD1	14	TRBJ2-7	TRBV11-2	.	TGTGCCAGCAGCTTCTCCGGGACAGCCTACGAGCAGTACTTC	CASSFSGTAYEQYF
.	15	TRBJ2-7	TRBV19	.	TGTGCCAGTAGTATGTTAGGGGACATCCCCTACGAGCAGTACTTC	CASSMLGDIPYEQYF
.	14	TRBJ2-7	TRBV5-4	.	TGTGCCAGCAGCTCACACTCCCCCTCCTACGAGCAGTACTTC	CASSSHSPSYEQYF
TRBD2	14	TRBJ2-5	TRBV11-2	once	TGTGCCAGCAGTCAGGCGGGGGAACGGGAGACCCAGTACTTC	CASSQAGERETQYF
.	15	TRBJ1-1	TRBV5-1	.	TGCGCCAGCAGCTTAACCCCGACGGGGAACACTGAAGCTTTCTTT	CASSLTPTGNTEAFF
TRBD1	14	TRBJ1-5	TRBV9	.	TGTGCCAGCAGCGCCGGTACAGGGGGTCAGCCCCAGCATTTT	CASSAGTGGQPQHF
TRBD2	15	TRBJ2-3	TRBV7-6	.	TGTGCCAGCAGCTCCGGACTAGCGGGGGGTGATACGCAGTATTTT	CASSSGLAGGDTQYF
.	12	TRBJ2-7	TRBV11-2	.	TGTGCCAGCAGCTTAGAAGGGGTCGAGCAGTACTTC	CASSLEGVEQYF
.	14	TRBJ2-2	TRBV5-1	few	TGCGCCAGCAGCTTGGGAGGGAACACCGGGGAGCTGTTTTTT	CASSLGGNTGELFF
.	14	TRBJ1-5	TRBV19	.	TGTGCCAGTAGTATGGGGCAAGTCAATCAGCCCCAGCATTTT	CASSMGQVNQPQHF
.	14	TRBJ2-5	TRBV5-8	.	TGTGCCAGCAACCCGAGGGGGGCCCTTGAGACCCAGTACTTC	CASNPRGALETQYF
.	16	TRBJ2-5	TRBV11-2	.	TGTGCCAGCAGCCTTTTTCTGCAGATAGACCAAGAGACCCAGTACTTC	CASSLFLQIDQETQYF
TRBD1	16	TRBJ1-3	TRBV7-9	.	TGTGCCAGCAGCCCAGGGACAGGGCCCTCTGGAAACACCATATATTTT	CASSPGTGPSGNTIYF
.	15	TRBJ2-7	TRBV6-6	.	TGTGCCAGCAGTTCCCCAACACTGGGATCCTACGAGCAGTACTTC	CASSSPTLGSYEQYF
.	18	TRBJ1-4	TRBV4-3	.	TGCGCCAGCAGCCAATCCGGACTATCGACAGAGGCGGGGGAAAAACTGTTTTTT	CASSQSGLSTEAGEKLFF
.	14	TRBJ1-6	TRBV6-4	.	TGTGCCAGCGTGGCGGTACATGGCAATTCACCCCTCCACTTT	CASVAVHGNSPLHF
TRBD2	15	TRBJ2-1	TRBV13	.	TGTGCCAGCAGCTTCCCTAGCGGGGGAAACAATGAGCAGTTCTTC	CASSFPSGGNNEQFF
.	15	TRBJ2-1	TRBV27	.	TGTGCCAGCAGTTTATTGGGGGGCTCCTACAATGAGCAGTTCTTC	CASSLLGGSYNEQFF
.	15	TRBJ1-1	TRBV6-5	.	TGTGCCAGCAGTTACTCGCTCCCGCGTTCCACTGAAGCTTTCTTT	CASSYSLPRSTEAFF
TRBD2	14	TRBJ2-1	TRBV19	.	TGTGCCAGTAGTACATTAGCGGGGGAGGATGAGCAGTTCTTC	CASSTLAGEDEQFF
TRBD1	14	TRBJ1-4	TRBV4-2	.	TGTGCCAGCAGCCTCACAGGGGGAGGGGAAAAACTGTTTTTT	CASSLTGGGEKLFF
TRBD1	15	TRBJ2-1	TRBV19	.	TGTGCCAGTAGTGCAAGGGACAGGGAGACCAATGAGCAGTTCTTC	CASSARDRETNEQFF
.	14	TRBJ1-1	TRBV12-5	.	TGTGCTAGTTCAGCCGGGACACCGAACACTGAAGCTTTCTTT	CASSAGTPNTEAFF
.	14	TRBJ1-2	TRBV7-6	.	TGTGCCAGCAGCTTAGGGGCCAGGGAGAATGGCTACACCTTC	CASSLGARENGYTF
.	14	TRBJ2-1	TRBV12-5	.	TGTGCTAGTGGTTTGGGTGAGGGGCAAGATGAGCAGTTCTTC	CASGLGEGQDEQFF
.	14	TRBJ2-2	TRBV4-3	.	TGCGCCAGCAGCCATCATACAGCCACCGGGGAGCTGTTTTTT	CASSHHTATGELFF
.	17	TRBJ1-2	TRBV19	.	TGTGCCAGTAGTTTTTCGTACGAGGCCGCCGTTATCTATGGCTACACCTTC	CASSFSYEAAVIYGYTF
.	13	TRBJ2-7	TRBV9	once	TGTGCCAGCAGCGTAGGGGGTAATGACGAGCAGTACTTC	CASSVGGNDEQYF
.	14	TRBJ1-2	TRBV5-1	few	TGCGCCAGCAGCTTGGACAGGGAGGACTATGGCTACACCTTC	CASSLDREDYGYTF
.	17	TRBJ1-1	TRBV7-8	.	TGTGCCAGCAGCCTACCGGCAGGTGGATCGGGCACGGTTGAAGCTTTCTTT	CASSLPAGGSGTVEAFF
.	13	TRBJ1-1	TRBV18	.	TGTGCCAGCTCACCAAGTGGGGCTTCTGTAGCTTTCTTT	CASSPSGASVAFF
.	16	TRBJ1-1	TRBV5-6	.	TGTGCCAGCAGCCCAGGTGGCGGTGCGGGGGACACTGAAGCTTTCTTT	CASSPGGGAGDTEAFF
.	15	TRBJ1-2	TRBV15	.	TGTGCCACCAGCAGGGATCTGGGACACCGGTATGGCTACACCTTC	CATSRDLGHRYGYTF
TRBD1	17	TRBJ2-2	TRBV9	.	TGTGCCAGCAGCGCTACCCACAGGGGGCGAATGACCGGGGAGCTGTTTTTT	CASSATHRGRMTGELFF
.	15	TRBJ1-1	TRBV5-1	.	TGCGCCAGCAGCTTGGATGCACCCGGGAACACTGAAGCTTTCTTT	CASSLDAPGNTEAFF
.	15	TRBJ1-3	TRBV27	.	TGTGCCAGCAGTTTATCGGGGGGGGCTGGAAACACCATATATTTT	CASSLSGGAGNTIYF
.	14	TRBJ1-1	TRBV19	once	TGTGCCAGTAGTACCATAACAGGGCGCCCTGAAGCTTTCTTT	CASSTITGRPEAFF